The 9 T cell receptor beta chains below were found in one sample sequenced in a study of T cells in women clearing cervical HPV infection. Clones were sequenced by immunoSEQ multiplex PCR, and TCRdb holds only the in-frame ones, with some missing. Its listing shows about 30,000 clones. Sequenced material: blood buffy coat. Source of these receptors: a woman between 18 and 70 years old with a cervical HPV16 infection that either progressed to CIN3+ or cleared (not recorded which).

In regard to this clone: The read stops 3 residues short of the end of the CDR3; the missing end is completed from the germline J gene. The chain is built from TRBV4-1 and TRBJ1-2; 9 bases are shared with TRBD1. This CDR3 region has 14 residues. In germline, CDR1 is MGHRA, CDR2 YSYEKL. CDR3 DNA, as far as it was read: TGCGCCAGCAGCCAAGGACAGGGGGTAGGCGGC. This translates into CASSQGQGVGG. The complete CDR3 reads CASSQGQGVGGYTF.

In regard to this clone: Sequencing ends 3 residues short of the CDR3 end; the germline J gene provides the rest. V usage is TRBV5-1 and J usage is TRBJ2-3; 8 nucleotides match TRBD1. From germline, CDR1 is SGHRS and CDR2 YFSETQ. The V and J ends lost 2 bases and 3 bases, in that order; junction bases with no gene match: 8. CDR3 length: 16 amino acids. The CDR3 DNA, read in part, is TGCGCCAGCAGCTTTTGGCGGACAGGGTCAACAGATACG. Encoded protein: CASSFWRTGSTDT. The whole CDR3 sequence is CASSFWRTGSTDTQYF.

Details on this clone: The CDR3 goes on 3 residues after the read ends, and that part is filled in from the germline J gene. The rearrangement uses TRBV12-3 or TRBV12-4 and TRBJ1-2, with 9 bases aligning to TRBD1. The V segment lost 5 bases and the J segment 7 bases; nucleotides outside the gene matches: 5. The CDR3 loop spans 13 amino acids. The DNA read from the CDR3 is TGTGCCAGCAGTCCGGGACAGGGAAGTGGC. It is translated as CASSPGQGSG. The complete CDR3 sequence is CASSPGQGSGYTF.

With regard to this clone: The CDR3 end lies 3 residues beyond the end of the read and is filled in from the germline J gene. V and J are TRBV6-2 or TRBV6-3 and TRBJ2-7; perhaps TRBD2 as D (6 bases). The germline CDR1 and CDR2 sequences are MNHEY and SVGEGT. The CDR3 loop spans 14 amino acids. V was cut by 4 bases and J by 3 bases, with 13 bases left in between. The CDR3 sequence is CASSSGTAYYEQYF. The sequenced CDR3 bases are TGTGCCAGCAGTTCCGGGACTGCTTACTACGAG.

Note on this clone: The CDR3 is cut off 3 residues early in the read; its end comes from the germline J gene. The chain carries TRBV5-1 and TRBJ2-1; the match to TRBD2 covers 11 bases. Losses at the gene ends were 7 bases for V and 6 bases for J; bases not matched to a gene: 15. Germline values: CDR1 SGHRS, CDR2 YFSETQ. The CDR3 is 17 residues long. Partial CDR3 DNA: TGCGCCAGCTCCATCCTTAGCGGGGGGGCTAAGGGCAATGAG. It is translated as CASSILSGGAKGNE. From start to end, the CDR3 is CASSILSGGAKGNEQFF. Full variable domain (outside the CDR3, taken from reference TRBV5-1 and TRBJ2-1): KAGVTQTPRYLIKTRGQQVTLSCSPISGHRSVSWYQQTPGQGLQFLFEYFSETQRNKGNFPGRFSGRQFSNSRSEMNVSTLELGDSALYLCASSILSGGAKGNEQFFGPGTRLTVL.

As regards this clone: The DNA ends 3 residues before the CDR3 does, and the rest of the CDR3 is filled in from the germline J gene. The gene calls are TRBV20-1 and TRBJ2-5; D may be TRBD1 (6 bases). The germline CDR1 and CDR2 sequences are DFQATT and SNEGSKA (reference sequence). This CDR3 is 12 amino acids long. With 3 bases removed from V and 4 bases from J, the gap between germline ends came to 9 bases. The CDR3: CSARGHRETQYF. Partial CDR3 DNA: TGCAGTGCTAGGGGACACCGAGAGACC.

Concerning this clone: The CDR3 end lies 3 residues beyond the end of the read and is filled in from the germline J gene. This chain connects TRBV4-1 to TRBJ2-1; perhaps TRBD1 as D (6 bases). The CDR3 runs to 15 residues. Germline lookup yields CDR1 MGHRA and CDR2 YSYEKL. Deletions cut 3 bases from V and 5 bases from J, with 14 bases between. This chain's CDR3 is CASSHDPGQHNEQFF. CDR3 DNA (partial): TGCGCCAGCAGCCACGACCCCGGACAGCACAATGAG.

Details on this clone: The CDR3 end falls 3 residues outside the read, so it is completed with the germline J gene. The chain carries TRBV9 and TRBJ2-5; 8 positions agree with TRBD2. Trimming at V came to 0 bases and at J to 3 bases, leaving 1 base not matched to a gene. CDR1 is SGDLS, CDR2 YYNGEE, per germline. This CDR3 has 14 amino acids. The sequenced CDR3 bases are TGTGCCAGCAGCGTAGCGGGGGGGGAAGAGACC. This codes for CASSVAGGEET. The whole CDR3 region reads CASSVAGGEETQYF.

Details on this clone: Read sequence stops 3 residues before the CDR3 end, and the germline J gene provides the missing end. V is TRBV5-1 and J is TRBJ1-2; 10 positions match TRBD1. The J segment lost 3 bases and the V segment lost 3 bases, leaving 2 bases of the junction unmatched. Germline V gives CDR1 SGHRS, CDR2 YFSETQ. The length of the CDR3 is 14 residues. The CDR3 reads CASSWGTGDYGYTF. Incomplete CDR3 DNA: TGCGCCAGCAGCTGGGGGACAGGGGACTATGGC.